Included here is one T cell receptor (beta chain) sequence, with context. These data are taken from a study of blood T cell repertoires in COVID-19. Study context: Collection of acute and convalescent COVID-19 samples took place in the United States, Italy and Spain. Sources were T cells, B-cell-depleted T cells, or PBMCs; the material itself was cDNA or gDNA.

Original handling: Amplification with reference gene primers provided the estimates of nucleated cell counts. Method: immunoSEQ multiplex PCR; TCRdb's copy keeps in-frame clones and lacks some. The DNA was the basis for D and trimming; V, J and clone size are from that table. The data hold 130,000 to 150,000 clones, with about 80% observed a single time. Sequencing was done on a sample of peripheral blood. This clonotype originated in a woman aged 80 or over with acute or convalescent COVID-19.

The CDR3 here is CASSEWTHDQPQHF. Here the CDR3 DNA reads TGTGCCAGCAGTGAATGGACACACGATCAGCCCCAGCATTTT. This chain connects TRBV2 to TRBJ1-5; tentatively, D is TRBD1 (5 bases). The V gene lost 2 bases and the J gene lost 5 bases, with 10 bases spanning the gap. The CDR3 spans 14 residues. Germline CDR1 SNHLY, CDR2 FYNNEI.